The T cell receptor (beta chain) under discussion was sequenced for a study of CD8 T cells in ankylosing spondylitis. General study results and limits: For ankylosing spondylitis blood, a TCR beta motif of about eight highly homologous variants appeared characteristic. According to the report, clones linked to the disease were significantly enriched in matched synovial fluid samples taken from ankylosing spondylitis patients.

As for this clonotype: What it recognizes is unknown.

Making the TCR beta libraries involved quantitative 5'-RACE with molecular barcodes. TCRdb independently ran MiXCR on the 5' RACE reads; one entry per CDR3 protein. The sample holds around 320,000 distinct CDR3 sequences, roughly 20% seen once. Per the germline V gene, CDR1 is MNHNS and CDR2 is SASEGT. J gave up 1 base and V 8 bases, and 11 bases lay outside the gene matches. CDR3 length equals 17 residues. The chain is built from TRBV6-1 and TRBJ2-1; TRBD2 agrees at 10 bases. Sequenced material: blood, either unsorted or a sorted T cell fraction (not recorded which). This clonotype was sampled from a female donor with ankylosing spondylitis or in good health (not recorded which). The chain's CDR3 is CASVSGRAGSSYNEQFF. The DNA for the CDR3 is TGTGCCAGCGTCAGCGGGAGGGCCGGGTCTTCCTACAATGAGCAGTTCTTC.